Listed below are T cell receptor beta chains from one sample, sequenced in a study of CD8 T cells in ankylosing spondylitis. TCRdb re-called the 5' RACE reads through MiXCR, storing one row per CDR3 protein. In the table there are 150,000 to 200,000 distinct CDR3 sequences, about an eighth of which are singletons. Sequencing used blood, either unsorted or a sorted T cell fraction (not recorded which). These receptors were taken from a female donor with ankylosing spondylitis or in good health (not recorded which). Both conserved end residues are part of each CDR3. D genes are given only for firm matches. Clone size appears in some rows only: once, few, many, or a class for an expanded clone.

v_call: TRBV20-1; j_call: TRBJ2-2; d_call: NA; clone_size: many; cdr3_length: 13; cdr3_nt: TGCAGTGCTAGAATTGCCTACACCGGGGAGCTGTTTTTT; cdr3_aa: CSARIAYTGELFF
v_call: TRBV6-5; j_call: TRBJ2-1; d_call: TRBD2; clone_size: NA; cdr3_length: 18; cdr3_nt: TGTGCCAGCAGTTACTCCTCCTTACTAGCGGGGGGGCACAATGAGCAGTTCTTC; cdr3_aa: CASSYSSLLAGGHNEQFF
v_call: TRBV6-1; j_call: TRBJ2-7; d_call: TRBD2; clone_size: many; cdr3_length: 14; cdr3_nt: TGTGCCCGATACCGGACTAGCGGGAGTCACGAGCAGTACTTC; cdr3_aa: CARYRTSGSHEQYF
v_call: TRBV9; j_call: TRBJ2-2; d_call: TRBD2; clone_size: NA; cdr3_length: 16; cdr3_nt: TGTGCCAGCAGCGTAGGACTAGCGGGAGCCACCGGGGAGCTGTTTTTT; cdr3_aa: CASSVGLAGATGELFF
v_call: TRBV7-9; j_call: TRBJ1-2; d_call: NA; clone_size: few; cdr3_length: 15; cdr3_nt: TGTGCCAGCTCGGGGATCATAGCAGGCCCCTCTGGCTACACCTTC; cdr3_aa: CASSGIIAGPSGYTF
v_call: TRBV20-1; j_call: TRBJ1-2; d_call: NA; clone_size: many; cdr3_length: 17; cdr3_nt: TGCAGTGCTAGTCATTCCGAGCGTCAGGGACTCGGCTATGGCTACACCTTC; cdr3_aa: CSASHSERQGLGYGYTF
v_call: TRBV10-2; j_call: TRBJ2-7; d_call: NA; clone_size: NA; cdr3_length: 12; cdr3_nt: TGCGCCAGCGGATCACAGGGCTACGAGCAGTACTTC; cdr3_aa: CASGSQGYEQYF
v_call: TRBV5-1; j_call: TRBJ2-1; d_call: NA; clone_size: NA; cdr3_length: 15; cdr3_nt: TGCGCCAGCAGCTTGGTCACAGGGTCTCACAATGAGCAGTTCTTC; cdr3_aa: CASSLVTGSHNEQFF
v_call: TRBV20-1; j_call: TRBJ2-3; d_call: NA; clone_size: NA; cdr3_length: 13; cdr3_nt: TGCAGTGCTAGAGATGGGATAACAAATACGCAGTATTTT; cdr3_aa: CSARDGITNTQYF
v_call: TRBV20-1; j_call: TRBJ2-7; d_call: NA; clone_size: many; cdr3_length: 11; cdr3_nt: TGCAGTGCCAGTGACGTCTACGAGCAGTACTTC; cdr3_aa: CSASDVYEQYF
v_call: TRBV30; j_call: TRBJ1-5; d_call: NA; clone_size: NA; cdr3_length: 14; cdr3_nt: TGTGCCTGGTCCGTAGAGGGTTTCGGTCAGCCCCAGCATTTT; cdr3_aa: CAWSVEGFGQPQHF
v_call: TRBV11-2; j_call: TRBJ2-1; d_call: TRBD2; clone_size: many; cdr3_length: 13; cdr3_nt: TGTGCCAGCAGCTTTGGGACTAGCGGCGAGCAGTTCTTC; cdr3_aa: CASSFGTSGEQFF
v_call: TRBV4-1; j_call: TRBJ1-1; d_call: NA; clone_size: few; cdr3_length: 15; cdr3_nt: TGCGCCAGCAGCCAAGTGGGGGCCGGGAACACTGAAGCTTTCTTT; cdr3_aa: CASSQVGAGNTEAFF
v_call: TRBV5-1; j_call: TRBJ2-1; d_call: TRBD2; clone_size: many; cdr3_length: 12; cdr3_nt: TGCGCCAGCAGCAATAGCGGGAATGAGCAGTTCTTC; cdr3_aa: CASSNSGNEQFF
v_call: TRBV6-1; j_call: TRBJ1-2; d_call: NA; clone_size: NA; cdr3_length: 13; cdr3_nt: TGTGCCAGCATACCAGGGGCTAACTATGGCTACACCTTC; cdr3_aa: CASIPGANYGYTF
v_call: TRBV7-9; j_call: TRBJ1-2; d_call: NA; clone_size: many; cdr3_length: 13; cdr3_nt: TGTGCCAGCAGCCGACAGATAGACTATGGCTACACCTTC; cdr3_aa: CASSRQIDYGYTF
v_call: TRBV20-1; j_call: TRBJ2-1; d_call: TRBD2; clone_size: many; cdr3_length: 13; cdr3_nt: TGCAGTGCTAATCGAGCGGGATATAATGAGCAGTTCTTC; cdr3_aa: CSANRAGYNEQFF
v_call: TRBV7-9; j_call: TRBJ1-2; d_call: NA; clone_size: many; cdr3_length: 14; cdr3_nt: TGTGCCAGCAGCAAAGGAGACCCGGGCTATGGCTACACCTTC; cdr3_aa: CASSKGDPGYGYTF
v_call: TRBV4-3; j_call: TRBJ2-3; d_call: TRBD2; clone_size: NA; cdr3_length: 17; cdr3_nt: TGCGCCAGCAGCCAAGGACTAGCGGGAGCGTTAACAGATACGCAGTATTTT; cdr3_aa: CASSQGLAGALTDTQYF
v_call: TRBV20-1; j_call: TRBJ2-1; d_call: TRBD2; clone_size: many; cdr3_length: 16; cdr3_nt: TGCAGTGCGACCCCTAGCGGGAGAAATTCCTACAATGAGCAGTTCTTC; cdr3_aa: CSATPSGRNSYNEQFF
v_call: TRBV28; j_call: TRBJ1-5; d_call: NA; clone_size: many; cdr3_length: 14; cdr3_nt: TGTGCCAGCAGATCGCCTTTCGGCAATCAGCCCCAGCATTTT; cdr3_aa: CASRSPFGNQPQHF
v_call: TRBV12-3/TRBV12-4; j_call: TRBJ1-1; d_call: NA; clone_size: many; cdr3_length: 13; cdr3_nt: TGTGCCAGCAGGGTAGGGGCAGGGACTGAAGCTTTCTTT; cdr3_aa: CASRVGAGTEAFF
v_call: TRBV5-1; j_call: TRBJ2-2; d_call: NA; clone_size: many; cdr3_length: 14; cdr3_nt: TGCGCCAGCAGCTTGGCCCAGAGCACCGGGGAGCTGTTTTTT; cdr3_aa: CASSLAQSTGELFF
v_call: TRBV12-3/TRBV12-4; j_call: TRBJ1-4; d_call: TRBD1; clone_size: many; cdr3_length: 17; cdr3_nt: TGTGCCAGCAGTCCTGGACAGGGGTATCGGGGGGCGGAAAAACTGTTTTTT; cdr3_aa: CASSPGQGYRGAEKLFF
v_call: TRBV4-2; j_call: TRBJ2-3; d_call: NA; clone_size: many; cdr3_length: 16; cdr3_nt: TGTGCCAGCAGCCATCCCCCGGGACGGATTGGGGATACGCAGTATTTT; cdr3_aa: CASSHPPGRIGDTQYF
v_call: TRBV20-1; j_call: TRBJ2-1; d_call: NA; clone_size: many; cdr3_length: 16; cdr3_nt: TGCAGTGCTAGAGTTGTAGGGAGGAGCTCCTACAATGAGCAGTTCTTC; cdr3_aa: CSARVVGRSSYNEQFF
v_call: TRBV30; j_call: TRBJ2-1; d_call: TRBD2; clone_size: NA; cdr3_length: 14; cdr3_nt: TGTGCCTGGAGTAAAACTAGCGGGGACAATGAGCAGTTCTTC; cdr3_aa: CAWSKTSGDNEQFF
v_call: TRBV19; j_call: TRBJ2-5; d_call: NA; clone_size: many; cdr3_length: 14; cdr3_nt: TGTGCCAGTAGTGCGTTTCTTAGGGGAGAGACCCAGTACTTC; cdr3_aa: CASSAFLRGETQYF
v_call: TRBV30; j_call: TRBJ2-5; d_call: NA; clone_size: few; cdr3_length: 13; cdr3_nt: TGTGCCGTGGGACACTCGTACCAAGAGACCCAGTACTTC; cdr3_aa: CAVGHSYQETQYF
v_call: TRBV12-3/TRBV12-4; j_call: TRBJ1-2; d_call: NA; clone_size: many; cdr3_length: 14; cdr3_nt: TGTGCCAGCAGTTTAGCGTCAGGGTGGGGTGGCTACACCTTC; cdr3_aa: CASSLASGWGGYTF
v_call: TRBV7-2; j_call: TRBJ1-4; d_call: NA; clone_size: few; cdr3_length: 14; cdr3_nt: TGTGCCAGCAGCTTGGGCAGAATTAATGAAAAACTGTTTTTT; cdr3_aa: CASSLGRINEKLFF
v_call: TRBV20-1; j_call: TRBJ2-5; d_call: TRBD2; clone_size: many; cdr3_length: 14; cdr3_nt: TGCAGTGCTAGAGATGTGACTAGCGAGAGGACCCAGTACTTC; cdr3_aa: CSARDVTSERTQYF
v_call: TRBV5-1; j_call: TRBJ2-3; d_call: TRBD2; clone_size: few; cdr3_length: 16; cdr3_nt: TGCGCCAGCAGTTCCTCCGGGACTAGAGTGGCAGATACGCAGTATTTT; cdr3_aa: CASSSSGTRVADTQYF
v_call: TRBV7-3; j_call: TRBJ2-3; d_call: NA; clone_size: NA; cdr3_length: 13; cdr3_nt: TGTGCCAGCAGACCAGCTGTTGGAGATACGCAGTATTTT; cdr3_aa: CASRPAVGDTQYF
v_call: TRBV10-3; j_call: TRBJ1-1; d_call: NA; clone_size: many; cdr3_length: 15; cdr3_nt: TGTGCCATCCGAGACTTTCTCAACCCTGTGCGGGAAGCTTTCTTT; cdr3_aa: CAIRDFLNPVREAFF
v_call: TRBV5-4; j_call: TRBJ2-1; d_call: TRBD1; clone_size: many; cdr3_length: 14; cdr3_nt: TGTGCCAGCAGCGCGGACAGGGAAAGAAATGAGCAGTTCTTC; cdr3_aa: CASSADRERNEQFF
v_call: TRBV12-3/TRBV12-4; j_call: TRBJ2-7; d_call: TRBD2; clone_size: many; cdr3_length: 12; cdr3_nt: TGTGCCAGCAGCGGGGGGGGGTTCGAGCAGTACTTC; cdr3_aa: CASSGGGFEQYF
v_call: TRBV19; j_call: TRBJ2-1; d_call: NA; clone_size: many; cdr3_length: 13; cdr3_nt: TGTGCCAGTAGTATAGATTGGGGCCGGGAGCAGTTCTTC; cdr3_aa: CASSIDWGREQFF
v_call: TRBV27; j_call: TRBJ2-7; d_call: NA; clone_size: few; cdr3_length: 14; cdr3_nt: TGTGCCAGCAGTGAGGGCCACTTACCTTACGAGCAGTACTTC; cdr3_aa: CASSEGHLPYEQYF
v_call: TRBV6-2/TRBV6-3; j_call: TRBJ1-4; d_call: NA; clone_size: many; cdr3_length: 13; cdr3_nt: TGTGCCAGCCGAAGGAGAAATAATGAAAAACTGTTTTTT; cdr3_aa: CASRRRNNEKLFF
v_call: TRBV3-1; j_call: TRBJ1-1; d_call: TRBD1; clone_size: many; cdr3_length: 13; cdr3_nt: TGTGCCAGCAGCCAGGCCGGGACAGATGAAGCTTTCTTT; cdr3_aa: CASSQAGTDEAFF
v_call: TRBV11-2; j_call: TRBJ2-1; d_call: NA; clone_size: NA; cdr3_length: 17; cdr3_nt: TGTGCCAGCAGCTTAGTTCTCCGACAGGCCTCCTACAATGAGCAGTTCTTC; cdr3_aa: CASSLVLRQASYNEQFF
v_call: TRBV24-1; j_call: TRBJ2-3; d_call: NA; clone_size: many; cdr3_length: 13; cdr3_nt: TGTGCCACCGGAGATGGAGTAACAGATACGCAGTATTTT; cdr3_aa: CATGDGVTDTQYF
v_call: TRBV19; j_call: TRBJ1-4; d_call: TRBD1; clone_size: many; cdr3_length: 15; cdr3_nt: TGTGCCAGTAGCAACCTCGGACAGGGAAGTGAAAAACTGTTTTTT; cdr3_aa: CASSNLGQGSEKLFF
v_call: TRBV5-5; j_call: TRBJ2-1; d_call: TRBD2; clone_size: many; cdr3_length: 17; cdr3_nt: TGTGCCAGCAGTCTTGGACTAGCGGGATTTCCTTACAATGAGCAGTTCTTC; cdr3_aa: CASSLGLAGFPYNEQFF
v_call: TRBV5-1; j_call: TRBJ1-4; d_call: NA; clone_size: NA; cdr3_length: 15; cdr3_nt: TGCGCCAGCAGCTTGGCGAGGGTGGCGAATGAAAAACTGTTTTTT; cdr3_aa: CASSLARVANEKLFF
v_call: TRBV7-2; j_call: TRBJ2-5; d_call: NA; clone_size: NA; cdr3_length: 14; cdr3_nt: TGTGCCAGCACCCACCAGGGGCGCGGTGAGACCCAGTACTTC; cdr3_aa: CASTHQGRGETQYF
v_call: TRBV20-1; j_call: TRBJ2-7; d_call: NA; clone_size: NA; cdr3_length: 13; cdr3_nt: TGCAGTGCTATGGACAGTCTCGTGGGAGAGCAGTACTTC; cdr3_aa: CSAMDSLVGEQYF
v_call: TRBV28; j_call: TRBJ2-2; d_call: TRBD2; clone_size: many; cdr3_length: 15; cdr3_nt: TGTGCCACCCGCCGGGGCGGGAGTATGGTCGGGGAGCTGTTTTTT; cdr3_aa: CATRRGGSMVGELFF
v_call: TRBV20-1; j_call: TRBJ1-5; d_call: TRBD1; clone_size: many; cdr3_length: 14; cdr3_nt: TGCAGTGCGCCTCCGACAGGGCCCAATCAGCCCCAGCATTTT; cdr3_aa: CSAPPTGPNQPQHF
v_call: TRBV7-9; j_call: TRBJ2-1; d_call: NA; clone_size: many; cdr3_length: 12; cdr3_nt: TGTGCCAGCAGCTGGACAGACAATGAGCAGTTCTTC; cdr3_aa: CASSWTDNEQFF
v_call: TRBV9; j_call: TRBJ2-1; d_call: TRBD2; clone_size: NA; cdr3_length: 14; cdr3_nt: TGTGCCAGCAGCGTGAGCCTAGCGGGAAGTGAGCAGTTCTTC; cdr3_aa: CASSVSLAGSEQFF
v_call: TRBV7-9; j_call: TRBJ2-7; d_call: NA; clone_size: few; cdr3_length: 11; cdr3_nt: TGTGCCAGCAGCTTCAAGGACGAGCAGTACTTC; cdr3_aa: CASSFKDEQYF
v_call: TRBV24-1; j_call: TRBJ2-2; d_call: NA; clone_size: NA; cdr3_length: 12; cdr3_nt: TGTGCCACGCGACAGAACACCGGGGAGCTGTTTTTT; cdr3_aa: CATRQNTGELFF
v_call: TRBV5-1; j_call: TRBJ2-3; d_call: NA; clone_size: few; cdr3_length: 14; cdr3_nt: TGCGCCAGCAGCTTGTTGGGGCTAACAGATACGCAGTATTTT; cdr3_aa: CASSLLGLTDTQYF
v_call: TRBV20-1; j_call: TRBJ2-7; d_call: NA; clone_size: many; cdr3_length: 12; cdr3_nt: TGCAGTGCTAGAGTTACAGGGTACGAGCAGTACTTC; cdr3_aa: CSARVTGYEQYF
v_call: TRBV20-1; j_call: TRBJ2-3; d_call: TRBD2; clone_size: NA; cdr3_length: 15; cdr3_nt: TGCAGTGCTCTTGGGACTAGCGGGAGAACAGATACGCAGTATTTT; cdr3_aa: CSALGTSGRTDTQYF